These 4 T cell receptor beta chains came from one sample sequenced in a study of molecular identifiers for immune sequencing clone quantification. One entry per CDR3 protein, called by TCRdb with MiXCR from the PCR reads. Among more than 550,000 distinct CDR3 sequences listed, 25% were seen once. The specimen was naive CD8+ T cells from blood, with Jurkat cell RNA spiked in. Indicated subset: FACS-sorted CD8+CD4-CCR7+CD45RA+ naive T cells. Receptor source: a human donor in good health. Some libraries in this study had Jurkat cell RNA spiked in.

This clonotype appeared many times. V gene TRBV4-3 combines with J gene TRBJ2-7, with D perhaps matching TRBD2 (6 bases). V was cut by 7 bases and J by 0 bases, with 13 bases left in between. The germline V gene has CDR1 LGHNA and CDR2 YSLEER. The CDR3 covers 14 residues. The DNA for the CDR3 is TGCGCCAGCACCCCCGGAGCGGGCTCCTACGAGCAGTACTTC. This codes for CASTPGAGSYEQYF.

As for this clonotype: A much larger clonotype is one base distant, so this may be a read error. This chain links TRBV7-9 with TRBJ1-2; tentatively, D is TRBD1 (5 bases). This CDR3 is 14 amino acids long. Germline-derived CDR1 and CDR2 are SEHNR and FQNEAQ (reference sequence). The CDR3 DNA reads as TGTTCCAGCAGCTTAGTTGCGACAGCCTATGGCTACACCTTC. Translating it yields CSSSLVATAYGYTF. The variable domain in full, with the rest retrieved from reference TRBV7-9 and TRBJ1-2, is DTGVSQNPRHKITKRGQNVTFRCDPISEHNRLYWYRQTLGQGPEFLTYFQNEAQLEKSRLLSDRFSAERPKGSFSTLEIQRTEQGDSAMYLCSSSLVATAYGYTFGSGTRLTVV.

This clonotype was counted a few times. The chain is built from TRBV28 and TRBJ2-5; D gene unclear. With 2 bases removed from V and 1 base from J, the gap between germline ends came to 11 bases. From germline, CDR1 is MDHEN and CDR2 SYDVKM. The CDR3 contains 15 residues. CDR3 region: CASSLRVNFQETQYF. The CDR3 DNA is TGTGCCAGCAGTTTAAGGGTCAATTTCCAAGAGACCCAGTACTTC.

This clonotype was picked up many times. This chain connects TRBV21-1 to TRBJ1-5; the table's D call, TRBD1, was not checked against the DNA. TRBV21-1 is a pseudogene. CDR3 length: 17 residues. The CDR3 nucleotides are TGTGCCAGCAGCAAAGATCTCGAACAGGGTAGCAATCAGCCCCAGCATTTT. This sequence encodes CASSKDLEQGSNQPQHF.